A single sample is the source of the 18 T cell receptor beta chains below, sequenced in a study of T cells after yellow fever vaccination. TCRdb processed the 5' RACE reads anew with MiXCR; each CDR3 protein has one entry. The sample lists over 200,000 distinct CDR3 sequences, over 6.5% occurring once. The material sequenced was CD4+ T cells sorted from PBMCs, taken on the day of the yellow fever booster vaccination. All receptors come from a young man who received the YFV17D yellow fever vaccine.

This clonotype was detected only a few times. V usage is TRBV5-1 and J usage is TRBJ2-7; D gene uncertain. The germline V gene encodes CDR1 SGHRS and CDR2 YFSETQ. V lost 3 bases to trimming and J lost 6 bases, with 16 bases between them. The CDR3 is made up of 14 amino acids. The CDR3 DNA is TGCGCCAGCAGCTCGACGATGGGCAATGGCGAGCAGTACTTC. Amino acid sequence: CASSSTMGNGEQYF.

This clonotype was observed at least ten times. The V call is TRBV24-1, the J call TRBJ2-3; 8 bases agree with TRBD2. The CDR3 extends over 16 amino acids. CDR1 and CDR2 from the germline V gene are KGHDR and SFDVKD. V shed 7 bases, J shed 4 bases, and the junction held 12 bases outside the gene matches. The CDR3, as DNA: TGTGCCACCAGCCTCGGGAGGGCCTTTCGGTCAGATACGCAGTATTTT. Translated, it gives CATSLGRAFRSDTQYF.

This clonotype showed up just a few times. The chain carries TRBV7-2 and TRBJ2-3; D is possibly TRBD2 (6 bases). V was pared by 4 bases and J by 8 bases, with 10 bases between. Per the germline V gene, CDR1 is SGHTA and CDR2 is FQGNSA. The CDR3 has 12 amino acids. The CDR3 loop is CASSSIAVTQYF. The CDR3 nucleotides read TGTGCCAGCAGCTCGATAGCGGTTACGCAGTATTTT.

This clonotype was detected many times. This sequence joins TRBV27 and TRBJ2-1, with D possibly being TRBD2 (5 bases). The CDR3 totals 14 residues. CDR1 and CDR2 (germline): MNHEY, SMNVEV (reference sequence). V gave up 5 bases and J gave up 13 bases, with 21 bases separating them. The CDR3 DNA follows: TGTGCCAGCAGTCGACTGGACTTGCTGGGCCGTCAGTTCTTC. Its translation: CASSRLDLLGRQFF.

This clonotype was seen more than once but under ten times. The gene calls are TRBV18 and TRBJ2-2, with D possibly matching TRBD2 (5 bases). Trimming stripped 0 bases from V and 6 bases from J, with 14 bases between. Germline CDR1 reads KGHSH; CDR2 reads LQKENI. The CDR3 is 16 amino acids. CDR3 region: CASSPPKRPGPGELFF. DNA of the CDR3: TGTGCCAGCTCACCACCCAAGCGGCCAGGACCCGGGGAGCTGTTTTTT.

The J gene is TRBJ2-1, the V gene TRBV20-1; D unclear. Germline values: CDR1 DFQATT, CDR2 SNEGSKA (reference sequence). The V end lost 6 bases, the J end lost 0 bases, and 12 bases lay between the germline ends. The CDR3 length is 14 residues. The DNA for the CDR3 is TGCAGTGCCCCGTCGGGCTACTCCTACAATGAGCAGTTCTTC. It encodes CSAPSGYSYNEQFF.

This clonotype was counted ten times or more. V and J are TRBV12-3 or TRBV12-4 and TRBJ2-1; 8 positions agree with TRBD2. Germline trimming cut 3 bases from V and 2 bases from J; bases unmatched to any gene: 3. There are 15 residues in the CDR3. Here the CDR3 DNA reads TGTGCCAGCAGTTTGGCTAGCGGGCCCTACAATGAGCAGTTCTTC. Amino acids: CASSLASGPYNEQFF.

The chain uses TRBV7-9 and TRBJ2-2; the D is unclear. The CDR3 is 14 residues long. The germline CDR1 and CDR2 sequences are SEHNR and FQNEAQ (reference sequence). V was cut by 2 bases and J by 4 bases, with 8 bases left in between. This CDR3 reads CASSLMGITGELFF. CDR3 sequence (DNA): TGTGCCAGCAGCTTAATGGGAATCACCGGGGAGCTGTTTTTT.

This clonotype was seen at least ten times. The chain employs TRBV20-1 and TRBJ2-7; D remains unclear. The V and J ends lost 1 base and 1 base respectively, with 5 bases between them. The CDR3 totals 12 residues. CDR1 is DFQATT, CDR2 SNEGSKA, per germline (reference sequence). CDR3 sequence reads: CSARGQSYEQYF. The CDR3 bases are TGCAGTGCTAGAGGGCAGTCCTACGAGCAGTACTTC.

This clonotype occurred a few times. This chain uses TRBV6-5 with TRBJ2-5; no reliable D call. V lost 2 bases and J 1 base, leaving 5 bases between the germline ends. This CDR3 has 13 residues. CDR1 and CDR2 (germline): MNHEY, SVGAGI. CDR3 amino acids: CASSYLTQETQYF. The CDR3 DNA is TGTGCCAGCAGTTACCTGACCCAAGAGACCCAGTACTTC.

In its sample, this clonotype was seen many times. This rearrangement joins TRBV9 to TRBJ1-3; D is ambiguous. The CDR3 runs to 15 residues. Looked up from germline, CDR1 is SGDLS and CDR2 is YYNGEE. V gave up 3 bases and J gave up 2 bases, with 12 bases separating them. The CDR3 DNA sequence: TGTGCCAGCAGCGCTAGGTCACCCCCTGGAAACACCATATATTTT. Its translation is CASSARSPPGNTIYF.

The chain joins TRBV29-1 to TRBJ1-1, with 7 bases aligning to TRBD1. Germline CDR1 is SQVTM and CDR2 is ANQGSEA. This CDR3 comprises 13 residues. The V gene end was trimmed by 6 bases and the J gene end by 3 bases; junction bases not matched to a gene: 7. The CDR3 loop reads CSVAGTVDTEAFF. CDR3 DNA: TGCAGCGTGGCGGGGACAGTAGACACTGAAGCTTTCTTT.

This clonotype was recorded many times. The rearrangement joins TRBV5-1 to TRBJ2-2; D is perhaps TRBD1 (5 bases). Per the germline V gene, CDR1 is SGHRS and CDR2 is YFSETQ. The length of the CDR3 is 13 residues. V was clipped by 4 bases and J by 6 bases, with 10 bases between them. The CDR3 DNA is TGCGCCAGCAGCCAACAGGAAGCCGGGGAGCTGTTTTTT. Its protein is CASSQQEAGELFF. Filled out from reference TRBV5-1 and TRBJ2-2, the complete variable domain reads KAGVTQTPRYLIKTRGQQVTLSCSPISGHRSVSWYQQTPGQGLQFLFEYFSETQRNKGNFPGRFSGRQFSNSRSEMNVSTLELGDSALYLCASSQQEAGELFFGEGSRLTVL.

This clonotype was detected ten times or more. This chain links TRBV6-2 or TRBV6-3 with TRBJ2-7, with 8 bases matching TRBD2. There are 15 residues in the CDR3. The germline gives CDR1 MNHEY, CDR2 SVGEGT. V gave up 7 bases and J gave up 4 bases; unmatched junction bases: 12. DNA of the CDR3: TGTGCCAGCACCACTCGGCCAGCGGGAGAATACGAGCAGTACTTC. Its translation is CASTTRPAGEYEQYF.

This clonotype showed up many times. J is TRBJ2-2 and V is TRBV11-2; TRBD1 might be the D (5 bases). Trimming removed 1 base from V and 5 bases from J, with 14 bases in between. Germline V gene lookup returns CDR1 SGHAT and CDR2 FQNNGV. CDR3 size: 16 residues. The CDR3 protein is CASSLVYRRTTGELFF. In DNA, the CDR3 is TGTGCCAGCAGCTTAGTCTACAGGCGTACAACCGGGGAGCTGTTTTTT.

The sample holds a few counts of this clonotype. The rearrangement joins TRBV5-1 to TRBJ1-1; 11 nucleotides agree with TRBD1. The germline V gene has CDR1 SGHRS and CDR2 YFSETQ. The CDR3 extends over 16 amino acids. V shed 4 bases, J shed 1 base, and the junction held 6 bases outside the gene matches. The CDR3 protein is CASSPLGQGGNTEAFF. The CDR3 bases are TGCGCCAGCAGCCCCCTGGGACAGGGGGGGAACACTGAAGCTTTCTTT.

CDR3 in amino acids: CASSSDNSNYGYTF. For the CDR3, the DNA is TGTGCCAGCAGCTCGGACAATTCGAACTATGGCTACACCTTC. V is TRBV11-1 and J is TRBJ1-2, with a weak D call TRBD1 (5 bases). The CDR3 consists of 14 residues. Per germline, CDR1 SGHAT and CDR2 FQDESV (reference sequence). Trimming removed 4 bases at V and 2 bases at J, with 11 bases between.

This clonotype was picked up a small number of times. This rearrangement joins TRBV11-2 to TRBJ2-1; D remains ambiguous. This CDR3 is 14 amino acids long. The V gene's germline CDR1 is SGHAT and CDR2 FQNNGV. The V and J ends lost 4 bases and 5 bases respectively, with 12 bases between them. This CDR3 reads CASSYGPSNNEQFF. CDR3 DNA: TGTGCCAGCAGCTACGGGCCCTCAAACAATGAGCAGTTCTTC.